Below are 5 T cell receptor beta chains sequenced from a single sample in a study of cytomegalovirus exposure and HLA in healthy donors (dated 2017 in TCRdb). Libraries were made using the immunoSEQ multiplex PCR assay. For the multiplex PCR, a mixture combining 60 forward primers for TCR Vbeta segments and 13 reverse primers for TCR Jbeta segments was used. The source is immuneACCESS, and TCRdb retained only in-frame sequences with V and J called. Part of the clones is not carried over; for the studies checked, unresolved V genes explain less than half of this, and the remainder is unexplained. The sample table records 150,000 to 200,000 clones; approximately 80% of these occur just once. Around 3.6% of the sample is taken by the ten largest. The sample taken for sequencing was PBMCs. These receptor sequences come from a man aged 35-49 years in good health and CMV-seropositive.

The chain couples TRBV6-1 to TRBJ1-5, with 7 bases that match TRBD1. The germline V gene encodes CDR1 MNHNS and CDR2 SASEGT. The CDR3 consists of 13 residues. V lost 6 bases to trimming and J lost 4 bases; unmatched junction nucleotides: 3. CDR3 region: CASRTTGNQPQHF. As DNA, the CDR3 is TGTGCCAGCAGAACGACAGGGAATCAGCCCCAGCATTTT.

The chain uses TRBV4-3 and TRBJ2-2; D gene ambiguous. Trimming took 0 bases from V and 4 from J, leaving 3 bases between them. Germline assignment: CDR1 LGHNA and CDR2 YSLEER. This CDR3 contains 13 residues. In nucleotides, the CDR3 is TGCGCCAGCAGCCAAGACAGCACCGGGGAGCTGTTTTTT. This sequence encodes CASSQDSTGELFF.

This chain joins TRBV5-1 and TRBJ1-2; D call uncertain. The CDR3 runs 13 residues. V was trimmed by 2 bases and J by 1 base, leaving 6 bases between them. CDR1 is SGHRS and CDR2 is YFSETQ in the germline V gene. CDR3: CASSFEHNYGYTF. CDR3 sequence (DNA): TGCGCCAGCAGCTTTGAACATAACTATGGCTACACCTTC.

The chain is built from TRBV19 and TRBJ2-3; 15 nucleotides line up with TRBD2. The germline gives CDR1 LNHDA, CDR2 SQIVND (reference sequence). V gave up 5 bases and J gave up 0 bases; unmatched junction bases: 6. CDR3 length equals 18 residues. The CDR3 sequence: CASSRTSGRATSTDTQYF. The CDR3 region has the DNA TGTGCCAGTAGTCGGACTAGCGGGAGGGCCACTAGCACAGATACGCAGTATTTT.

V and J are TRBV7-7 and TRBJ1-4; 10 bases agree with TRBD1. This CDR3 is built from 13 residues. Trimming cost V 5 bases and J 8 bases; bases outside gene matches: 2. Germline loops: CDR1 SSHAT, CDR2 FNYEAQ (reference sequence). The CDR3 region is CASSLDRGEKLFF. In DNA form, the CDR3 reads TGTGCCAGCAGCCTGGACAGGGGGGAAAAACTGTTTTTT.